This T cell receptor (beta chain) was identified during a study of early T cells in non-severe SARS-CoV-2 infection. There are a few counts of this clonotype. TCRdb re-called the 5' RACE reads with MiXCR, one entry per CDR3 protein. This table holds around 57,000 distinct CDR3 sequences, 9.5% to 15% found once. The sample was whole blood. The receptor's source is an adult who was a healthcare worker with PCR-confirmed SARS-CoV-2 infection or an uninfected control (not recorded which).

This CDR3 is CAWISSGREWKAGNTIYF. CDR3 in DNA: TGTGCCTGGATTTCCTCGGGAAGGGAATGGAAGGCGGGAAACACCATATATTTT. The chain carries TRBV30 and TRBJ1-3; D ambiguous. Trimming stripped 4 bases from V and 4 bases from J, with 26 bases between. This CDR3 spans 18 amino acids. CDR1 and CDR2 (germline): GTSNPN, SVGIG (reference sequence).